What follows describes a single TCR beta chain. Its specificity is not known. The germline V gene encodes CDR1 DFQATT and CDR2 SNEGSKA (reference sequence). The CDR3 runs 16 residues. The data originate from a study of post-analysis software for immune sequencing data. Whole-study results and caveats: Roughly 5 TRBV segments occurring more often in patients than controls included TRBV5-6, TRBV5-1 and TRBV20-1.

Each TCR beta cDNA library carried unique molecular identifiers. TCRdb called the PCR reads again in MiXCR, with one record for every CDR3 protein. Found here are roughly 870,000 distinct CDR3 sequences, roughly 50% of them singletons; the top ten hold 4.6%. The V gene is TRBV20-1, the J gene TRBJ2-1; 8 nucleotides align to TRBD2. The assigned J gene may be wrong: the sequence end matches TRBJ2-7 better. This TCR was sampled from a girl aged 10 to 17 with multiple sclerosis. The sequenced sample consisted of blood. DNA for the CDR3: TGCAGTGCACCTTCTATAGCGGGGATTACCTACAATGAGCAGTACTTC. This gives the protein CSAPSIAGITYNEQYF.